One and the same sample provided the 21 T cell receptor beta chains below, sequenced in a study of T-cell reconstitution after alpha-beta-depleted transplantation in children. Preparing the TCRbeta library involved the use of unique molecular identifiers. TCRdb used MiXCR to reprocess the PCR reads, holding one entry per CDR3 protein. The sample lists about 610,000 distinct CDR3 sequences; more than 9% were seen once. This specimen was PBMCs from the stem cell graft donor, taken from the stem cell graft. These receptors were collected from a human donor who donated a stem cell graft to a child with acute myeloid leukemia.

This rearrangement joins TRBV6-2 or TRBV6-3 to TRBJ2-7; tentative D call: TRBD1 (5 bases). CDR1 is MNHEY, CDR2 SVGEGT, per germline. With 4 bases removed from V and 4 bases from J, the gap between germline ends came to 14 bases. There are 14 residues in the CDR3. The CDR3 region has the DNA TGTGCCAGCAGTTCGACAGTTCCTCTTTACGAGCAGTACTTC. It specifies CASSSTVPLYEQYF.

This chain links TRBV5-1 with TRBJ1-2, with D unresolved. Germline V CDR1 and CDR2: SGHRS, YFSETQ. This CDR3 has 15 amino acids. The V gene lost 4 bases and the J gene lost 2 bases, with 15 bases spanning the gap. The CDR3 nucleotides read TGCGCCAGCAGCGGATCAGTTGGGAGGAACTATGGCTACACCTTC. This codes for CASSGSVGRNYGYTF.

The chain combines TRBV20-1 with TRBJ2-3; TRBD2 is a possible D gene (6 bases). The germline V gene encodes CDR1 DFQATT and CDR2 SNEGSKA (reference sequence). The germline V and J ends were trimmed by 3 bases and 1 base, with 11 bases remaining between them. The CDR3 runs 14 residues. The CDR3 loop reads CSARRASGTDTQYF. DNA for the CDR3: TGCAGTGCTAGGAGGGCTAGCGGCACAGATACGCAGTATTTT.

J is TRBJ2-7 and V is TRBV20-1; 7 bases are a match to TRBD1. This CDR3 comprises 13 residues. Germline V gene data show CDR1 as DFQATT and CDR2 as SNEGSKA (reference sequence). J gave up 5 bases and V 3 bases, and 7 bases lay outside the gene matches. The CDR3 loop reads CSASFDRDHEQYF. In DNA form, the CDR3 reads TGCAGTGCTAGCTTTGACAGGGACCACGAGCAGTACTTC.

This clonotype occurred many times. The CDR3 coding sequence is TGTGCCAGCAGTTACCCGACACCTCCGAACACTGAAGCTTTCTTT. This codes for CASSYPTPPNTEAFF. V is TRBV6-2 or TRBV6-3 and J is TRBJ1-1; D not certain. The CDR3 extends over 15 amino acids. V lost 2 bases, J lost 1 base, and 11 bases lay in between. Germline-derived CDR1 and CDR2 are MNHEY and SVGEGT.

The table lists this clonotype with a few counts. J is TRBJ2-7 and V is TRBV28; D gene uncertain. Per germline, CDR1 MDHEN and CDR2 SYDVKM. The CDR3 covers 15 residues. Trimming took 4 bases from V and 2 from J, leaving 15 bases between them. The CDR3, as DNA: TGTGCCAGCAGTTGGAACACGATAGGTACCTACGAGCAGTACTTC. Translated: CASSWNTIGTYEQYF.

The rearrangement uses TRBV20-1 and TRBJ2-1, with unresolved D. Germline V gene sequence: CDR1 DFQATT, CDR2 SNEGSKA (reference sequence). V lost 5 bases, J lost 7 bases, and 21 bases lay in between. The CDR3 runs 15 residues. CDR3 nucleotide sequence: TGCAGTGCTTTCCGGGCCCTAGGACCAGCGAATGAGCAGTTCTTC. As protein: CSAFRALGPANEQFF.

The gene calls are TRBV15 and TRBJ2-5; D ambiguous. V lost 0 bases and J 4 bases, leaving 6 bases between the germline ends. The CDR3 has 13 amino acids. Looked up from germline, CDR1 is LNHNV and CDR2 is YYDKDF (reference sequence). The CDR3 loop reads CATSRDAAETQYF. In DNA, the CDR3 is TGTGCCACCAGCAGAGATGCGGCAGAGACCCAGTACTTC. The whole variable domain, remainder taken from reference TRBV15 and TRBJ2-5, is DAMVIQNPRYQVTQFGKPVTLSCSQTLNHNVMYWYQQKSSQAPKLLFHYYDKDFNNEADTPDNFQSRRPNTSFCFLDIRSPGLGDTAMYLCATSRDAAETQYFGPGTRLLVL.

This clonotype appeared a few times. The chain carries TRBV28 and TRBJ1-5; D may be TRBD1 (6 bases). Looked up from germline, CDR1 is MDHEN and CDR2 is SYDVKM. The CDR3 is 14 residues long. The V gene lost 7 bases and the J gene lost 2 bases, with 12 bases spanning the gap. CDR3 in amino acids: CASTWGAGNQPQHF. In DNA, the CDR3 is TGTGCCAGCACCTGGGGGGCTGGCAATCAGCCCCAGCATTTT.

This clonotype came up many times. The chain uses TRBV5-6 and TRBJ1-1; 7 nucleotides match TRBD1. V lost 0 bases, J lost 10 bases, and 15 bases stayed unmatched. Germline lookup yields CDR1 SGHDT and CDR2 YYEEEE. The CDR3 has 16 residues. CDR3 sequence: CASSLARTEGARGAFF. The CDR3 DNA reads as TGTGCCAGCAGCTTGGCCCGAACAGAGGGGGCGCGTGGAGCTTTCTTT.

This clonotype was picked up many times. A read error may account for a junction end that differs from germline. The V call is TRBV5-1, the J call TRBJ2-7; D call uncertain. CDR3 length: 13 residues. Germline CDR1 SGHRS, CDR2 YFSETQ. CDR3 bases: TGTGCCAGCAGCCCGGACGGGCCCTACGAGCAGTACTTC. Protein sequence: CASSPDGPYEQYF.

The table lists this clonotype with a few counts. The chain employs TRBV6-1 and TRBJ1-5; D is perhaps TRBD1 (5 bases). There are 18 residues in the CDR3. V gave up 0 bases and J gave up 2 bases, with 17 bases separating them. Germline values: CDR1 MNHNS, CDR2 SASEGT. CDR3 DNA sequence: TGTGCCAGCAGTGAAGCGCGAGGGGTTGGGGTTGGCAATCAGCCCCAGCATTTT. Protein: CASSEARGVGVGNQPQHF.

This clonotype was counted only a few times. The genes are TRBV4-3 and TRBJ2-6, with a possible D match to TRBD2 (5 bases). The CDR3 sequence is 15 residues long. Germline V gene lookup returns CDR1 LGHNA and CDR2 YSLEER. Deletions cut 5 bases from V and 4 bases from J, with 12 bases between. In DNA form, the CDR3 reads TGCGCCAGCAGCTACACGGGGAGCGGGGCCAACGTCCTGACTTTC. Translated, it gives CASSYTGSGANVLTF.

At least ten counts were recorded for this clonotype. The J gene is TRBJ2-2, the V gene TRBV7-9; 9 bases are shared with TRBD2. CDR1 and CDR2 (germline): SEHNR, FQNEAQ (reference sequence). The V and J ends lost 5 bases and 6 bases, in that order; junction bases with no gene match: 10. CDR3 length: 16 residues. Here the CDR3 reads CASSVTSGAGAGELFF. CDR3 sequence (DNA): TGTGCCAGCAGCGTGACTAGCGGCGCTGGGGCCGGGGAGCTGTTTTTT. The full variable domain, its missing parts supplied by reference TRBV7-9 and TRBJ2-2, is DTGVSQNPRHKITKRGQNVTFRCDPISEHNRLYWYRQTLGQGPEFLTYFQNEAQLEKSRLLSDRFSAERPKGSFSTLEIQRTEQGDSAMYLCASSVTSGAGAGELFFGEGSRLTVL.

This clonotype was counted between two and nine times. This chain connects TRBV5-1 to TRBJ2-1; possible D gene TRBD2, 6 bases. The germline CDR1 and CDR2 sequences are SGHRS and YFSETQ. This CDR3 contains 14 residues. V gave up 7 bases and J gave up 6 bases, with 17 bases separating them. CDR3 sequence (DNA): TGCGCCAGCGAACGGGAGCAGCTCTCCAATGAGCAGTTCTTC. Translation gives CASEREQLSNEQFF.

In this sample, this clonotype turned up a few times. V gene TRBV15 combines with J gene TRBJ2-1, with 10 bases that match TRBD2. The germline CDR1 and CDR2 sequences are LNHNV and YYDKDF (reference sequence). The V segment lost 0 bases and the J segment 8 bases; nucleotides outside the gene matches: 10. There are 17 residues in the CDR3. CDR3 DNA sequence: TGTGCCACCAGCAGAGAAAAAAGCGGGAGGGCCCGTGATGAGCAGTTCTTC. Translated: CATSREKSGRARDEQFF. The complete variable domain, with remaining parts taken from reference TRBV15 and TRBJ2-1, reads DAMVIQNPRYQVTQFGKPVTLSCSQTLNHNVMYWYQQKSSQAPKLLFHYYDKDFNNEADTPDNFQSRRPNTSFCFLDIRSPGLGDTAMYLCATSREKSGRARDEQFFGPGTRLTVL.

This clonotype has ten or more counts. The chain joins TRBV9 to TRBJ2-1, with D uncertain. Trimming cost V 0 bases and J 6 bases, with 13 bases left between them. The germline V gene has CDR1 SGDLS and CDR2 YYNGEE. This CDR3 has 15 residues. CDR3 protein: CASSVEGSQSNEQFF. The CDR3 DNA reads TGTGCCAGCAGCGTAGAGGGTAGCCAGTCCAATGAGCAGTTCTTC.

The DNA for the CDR3 is TGCAGTGCTAGAGATGGGGACTACCTACGCCAAGAGACCCAGTACTTC. Amino acid sequence: CSARDGDYLRQETQYF. This chain links TRBV20-1 with TRBJ2-5, with 7 bases that match TRBD2. Germline CDR1 DFQATT, CDR2 SNEGSKA (reference sequence). CDR3 length equals 16 residues. The V gene end was trimmed by 0 bases and the J gene end by 1 base; junction bases not matched to a gene: 8.

The sample holds a few counts of this clonotype. The chain is built from TRBV29-1 and TRBJ2-2; possibly TRBD2 for D (6 bases). Trimming stripped 4 bases from V and 5 bases from J, with 11 bases between. The CDR3 is made up of 13 amino acids. Germline CDR1 is SQVTM and CDR2 is ANQGSEA. CDR3 residues: CSVALGGTGELFF. In nucleotides, the CDR3 is TGCAGCGTTGCCTTGGGGGGTACCGGGGAGCTGTTTTTT.

This clonotype has just a few counts. The V call is TRBV20-1, the J call TRBJ2-3; possible D gene TRBD1, 5 bases. The germline gives CDR1 DFQATT, CDR2 SNEGSKA (reference sequence). This CDR3 is 15 amino acids long. V was pared by 4 bases and J by 4 bases, with 18 bases between. The DNA of the CDR3 is TGCAGTGCTATAGACTCAAGACAAGGGGCAGATACGCAGTATTTT. Its translation: CSAIDSRQGADTQYF.

V and J are TRBV20-1 and TRBJ2-7; D is ambiguous. V was cut by 5 bases and J by 5 bases, with 16 bases left in between. Germline V lookup: CDR1 DFQATT, CDR2 SNEGSKA (reference sequence). This CDR3 has 13 amino acids. The CDR3 loop reads CSAPRTAQDEQYF. In DNA form, the CDR3 reads TGCAGTGCTCCGAGGACGGCTCAGGACGAGCAGTACTTC.